This T cell receptor beta chain originates from a study of cytotoxic CD8 clonotypes in ibrutinib-treated CLL. The length of the CDR3 is 16 residues. V gave up 5 bases and J gave up 4 bases; unmatched junction bases: 9. Germline CDR1 SGHAT, CDR2 FQNNGV. Depth targeted 1 in 200,000 to 1 in 1 million T cells, averaging 10x coverage per clonotype. Here immunoSEQ multiplex PCR was the method, and the copy in TCRdb shows in-frame clones only, minus some. Of over 120,000 clones listed, 70% to 80% are singletons. The sequencing used PBMCs, collected after 12 months of ibrutinib treatment. This chain uses TRBV11-2 with TRBJ2-1; 9 bases agree with TRBD2. The sequence was obtained from a human donor with chronic lymphocytic leukemia. This CDR3 is CASSPRETSGYNEQFF. DNA for the CDR3: TGTGCCAGCAGCCCGAGGGAGACTAGCGGATACAATGAGCAGTTCTTC. The variable domain in full, with the rest retrieved from reference TRBV11-2 and TRBJ2-1, is EAGVAQSPRYKIIEKRQSVAFWCNPISGHATLYWYQQILGQGPKLLIQFQNNGVVDDSQLPKDRFSAERLKGVDSTLKIQPAKLEDSAVYLCASSPRETSGYNEQFFGPGTRLTVL.